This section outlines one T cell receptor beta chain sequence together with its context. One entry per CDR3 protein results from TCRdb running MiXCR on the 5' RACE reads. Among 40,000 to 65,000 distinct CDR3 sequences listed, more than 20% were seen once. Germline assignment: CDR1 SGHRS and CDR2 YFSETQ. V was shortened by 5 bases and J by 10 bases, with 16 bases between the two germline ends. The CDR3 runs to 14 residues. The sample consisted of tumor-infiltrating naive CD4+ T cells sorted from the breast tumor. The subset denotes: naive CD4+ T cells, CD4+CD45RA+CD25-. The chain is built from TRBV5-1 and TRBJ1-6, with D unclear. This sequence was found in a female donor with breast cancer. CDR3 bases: TGCGCCAGCAGTTCCGGTTCGGGCTCCTCACCCCTCCACTTT. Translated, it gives CASSSGSGSSPLHF.